Listed below are T cell receptor beta chains from one sample, sequenced in a study of blood T cell repertoires in COVID-19. Libraries were prepared by immunoSEQ multiplex PCR; TCRdb keeps only in-frame clonotypes and omits some of them. The table shows 190,000 or so clones, with roughly 90% occurring only once. The sample taken for sequencing was PBMCs or T cells enriched from blood (not recorded which). The receptors shown here come from a man aged 18 to 30 with acute COVID-19. The CDR3 runs from the conserved cysteine through the conserved F or W. A D gene is named only where the DNA matches it firmly. Clone size is shown for a subset of rows, as once, few, many or a class of expanded clone.

clone_size,d_call,v_call,j_call,cdr3_aa,cdr3_nt
-,-,TRBV28,TRBJ2-3,CASRLGAFDTQYF,TGTGCCAGCAGGTTAGGGGCTTTTGATACGCAGTATTTT
-,TRBD2,TRBV5-1,TRBJ2-5,CASSLATSGSWETQYF,TGCGCCAGCAGCTTAGCCACTAGCGGGAGTTGGGAGACCCAGTACTTC
-,TRBD2,TRBV19,TRBJ2-1,CASSTPTSAKIYNEQFF,TGTGCCAGTAGTACCCCGACTAGCGCCAAAATCTACAATGAGCAGTTCTTC
-,TRBD1,TRBV5-4,TRBJ2-7,CASSKDRRAYEQYF,TGTGCCAGCAGCAAGGACAGGCGGGCCTACGAGCAGTACTTC
-,-,TRBV30,TRBJ2-7,CAWSVAEFTYEQYF,TGTGCCTGGAGTGTAGCGGAGTTTACCTACGAGCAGTACTTC
-,-,TRBV28,TRBJ1-4,CASSPGQTNEKLFF,TGTGCCAGCAGTCCCGGACAGACTAATGAAAAACTGTTTTTT
-,TRBD2,TRBV9,TRBJ2-7,CASGTSGTYEQYF,TGTGCCAGCGGGACTAGCGGGACGTACGAGCAGTACTTC
-,-,TRBV7-9,TRBJ2-7,CASSPDIQSYEQYF,TGTGCCAGCAGCCCGGACATCCAATCCTACGAGCAGTACTTC
few,TRBD1,TRBV9,TRBJ1-3,CASNSGQEAGNTIYF,TGTGCCAGCAACTCGGGACAGGAAGCTGGAAACACCATATATTTT
-,-,TRBV4-1,TRBJ2-1,CASSLVGESNEQFF,TGCGCCAGCAGTCTGGTGGGAGAGTCGAATGAGCAGTTCTTC
few,-,TRBV7-9,TRBJ1-4,CASSLPSGIDEKLFF,TGTGCCAGCAGCTTACCTTCCGGGATTGATGAAAAACTGTTTTTT
-,-,TRBV6-5,TRBJ1-5,CASSYGRDQPQHF,TGTGCCAGCAGTTACGGGCGTGATCAGCCCCAGCATTTT
-,-,TRBV12-3/TRBV12-4,TRBJ2-5,CASSRGETQYF,TGTGCCAGTTCTAGGGGAGAGACCCAGTACTTC
-,-,TRBV5-1,TRBJ2-3,CASSETGFDTQYF,TGCGCCAGCAGCGAGACAGGTTTTGATACGCAGTATTTT
-,TRBD1,TRBV5-4,TRBJ1-4,CASSSPGTGNEKLFF,TGTGCCAGCAGCAGCCCCGGGACAGGGAATGAAAAACTGTTTTTT
-,-,TRBV27,TRBJ1-1,CASSLSRSGEAFF,TGTGCCAGCAGTTTATCGAGATCCGGGGAAGCTTTCTTT
-,-,TRBV10-3,TRBJ2-7,CAISQMSYEQYF,TGTGCCATCAGCCAGATGTCCTACGAGCAGTACTTC
once,TRBD1,TRBV9,TRBJ1-1,CASSGRQGLNTEAFF,TGTGCCAGCAGCGGGCGACAGGGACTGAACACTGAAGCTTTCTTT
-,-,TRBV7-2,TRBJ2-7,CASSDSYEQYF,TGTGCCAGCAGCGACAGCTACGAGCAGTACTTC
once,TRBD1,TRBV9,TRBJ1-4,CASSVNTGAYNEKLFF,TGTGCCAGCAGCGTTAACACAGGGGCCTATAATGAAAAACTGTTTTTT
-,-,TRBV7-9,TRBJ2-2,CASSPDGGHSVGELFF,TGTGCCAGCAGCCCCGATGGGGGACATTCCGTGGGGGAGCTGTTTTTT
-,-,TRBV4-3,TRBJ2-7,CASSQSSSGEQYF,TGCGCCAGCAGCCAGAGTTCCTCGGGCGAGCAGTACTTC
-,-,TRBV7-8,TRBJ1-2,CASSLRGGFYGYTF,TGTGCCAGCAGCTTACGGGGAGGGTTCTATGGCTACACCTTC
-,TRBD1,TRBV28,TRBJ1-3,CASRKLGTEPGNTIYF,TGTGCCAGCAGGAAACTGGGGACAGAGCCTGGAAACACCATATATTTT
-,-,TRBV9,TRBJ2-1,CASSVGSSYNEQFF,TGTGCCAGCAGCGTAGGGAGCTCCTACAATGAGCAGTTCTTC
-,-,TRBV25-1,TRBJ2-3,CASSRLVGQSTDTQYF,TGTGCCAGCAGTCGCTTGGTGGGACAAAGCACAGATACGCAGTATTTT
-,TRBD1,TRBV10-2,TRBJ1-1,CASGRTGLMNTEAFF,TGCGCCAGCGGAAGGACAGGTCTCATGAACACTGAAGCTTTCTTT
-,TRBD2,TRBV28,TRBJ2-2,CASSSYLTVTSGRAGTGELFF,TGTGCCAGCAGTTCCTACTTGACCGTGACTAGCGGGAGGGCCGGCACCGGGGAGCTGTTTTTT
-,-,TRBV7-8,TRBJ1-5,CASSPTPEGQPQHF,TGTGCCAGCAGTCCGACCCCGGAGGGACAGCCCCAGCATTTT
-,-,TRBV9,TRBJ1-3,CASSDSGYSGNTIYF,TGTGCCAGCAGCGACTCAGGGTACTCTGGAAACACCATATATTTT
-,-,TRBV9,TRBJ2-5,CASSVDGADYSETQYF,TGTGCCAGCAGCGTAGATGGGGCAGATTATTCAGAGACCCAGTACTTC
-,TRBD2,TRBV5-1,TRBJ2-7,CASSLAPGLAEAYEQYF,TGCGCCAGCAGCTTGGCTCCGGGACTAGCGGAGGCTTACGAGCAGTACTTC
-,-,TRBV9,TRBJ2-7,CASSVDGEMTYEQYF,TGTGCCAGCAGCGTAGACGGGGAAATGACCTACGAGCAGTACTTC
once,-,TRBV19,TRBJ1-2,CASSTRGGSGYTF,TGTGCCAGTAGTACCCGGGGGGGTAGTGGCTACACCTTC
once,TRBD2,TRBV29-1,TRBJ2-7,CSVEVASGSKTYEQYF,TGCAGCGTTGAAGTGGCTAGCGGGAGCAAGACCTACGAGCAGTACTTC
-,TRBD1,TRBV19,TRBJ1-5,CATRQGLNQPQHF,TGTGCCACCAGACAGGGGCTAAATCAGCCCCAGCATTTT
-,-,TRBV2,TRBJ2-3,CASSEPLGSESTDTQYF,TGTGCCAGCAGTGAACCCCTTGGTAGCGAGAGCACGGATACGCAGTATTTT
-,-,TRBV12-5,TRBJ1-1,CASGQQGLVFMNTEAFF,TGTGCTAGTGGTCAACAGGGACTAGTGTTCATGAACACTGAAGCTTTCTTT
-,-,TRBV7-9,TRBJ1-1,CASRGEVIPEAFF,TGTGCCAGCAGGGGAGAGGTGATCCCTGAAGCTTTCTTT
-,TRBD2,TRBV4-1,TRBJ2-5,CASSQVTSGTQETQYF,TGCGCCAGCAGCCAAGTCACTAGCGGGACACAAGAGACCCAGTACTTC
-,-,TRBV30,TRBJ1-2,CAWTGGMYYGYTF,TGTGCCTGGACGGGGGGAATGTACTATGGCTACACCTTC
few,-,TRBV11-2,TRBJ2-7,CASSLDRQGYEQYF,TGTGCCAGCAGCTTAGATCGGCAGGGTTACGAGCAGTACTTC
-,TRBD1,TRBV3-1/TRBV3-2,TRBJ1-5,CASSPSGQVDQPQHF,TGTGCCAGCAGCCCCTCGGGACAGGTGGATCAGCCCCAGCATTTT
-,TRBD2,TRBV28,TRBJ2-5,CASSPGLAGGETQYF,TGTGCCAGCAGCCCGGGACTAGCGGGAGGAGAGACCCAGTACTTC
-,-,TRBV12-3/TRBV12-4,TRBJ2-5,CASSFGADQYF,TGTGCCAGCAGTTTTGGGGCGGACCAATACTTC
-,TRBD1,TRBV28,TRBJ1-5,CASSLGTGGRQPQHF,TGTGCCAGCAGTCTAGGGACAGGGGGCAGGCAGCCCCAGCATTTT
-,TRBD1,TRBV3-1/TRBV3-2,TRBJ1-5,CASSPGQGNNQPQHF,TGTGCCAGCAGCCCGGGACAGGGGAACAATCAGCCCCAGCATTTT
once,-,TRBV6-2/TRBV6-3,TRBJ2-6,CASSYSGGSGANVLTF,TGTGCCAGCAGTTACTCGGGGGGCTCTGGGGCCAACGTCCTGACTTTC
-,TRBD2,TRBV13,TRBJ2-7,CASRTSGRRYEQYF,TGTGCCAGCCGGACTAGCGGGAGGAGGTACGAGCAGTACTTC
-,-,TRBV16,TRBJ1-2,CASSQSSGSSYGYTF,TGTGCCAGCAGCCAATCTAGCGGCTCGAGTTATGGCTACACCTTC
-,TRBD1,TRBV19,TRBJ1-5,CASSIVQGRNQPQHF,TGTGCCAGTAGTATAGTACAGGGGCGCAATCAGCCCCAGCATTTT
many,TRBD2,TRBV6-5,TRBJ2-1,CASSYSGAGTHNEQFF,TGTGCCAGCAGTTACTCGGGAGCGGGGACCCACAATGAGCAGTTCTTC
once,-,TRBV7-9,TRBJ2-1,CASSLVNYNEQFF,TGTGCCAGCAGCTTAGTTAATTACAATGAGCAGTTCTTC
-,TRBD1,TRBV13,TRBJ1-1,CASSLHLGTGPMNTEAFF,TGTGCCAGCAGCTTACATCTAGGGACAGGGCCTATGAACACTGAAGCTTTCTTT
-,-,TRBV29-1,TRBJ2-5,CSVVGREGEYF,TGCAGCGTTGTTGGGAGGGAGGGGGAGTACTTC
-,TRBD1,TRBV19,TRBJ1-5,CASSSQGQQINQPQHF,TGTGCCAGTAGTTCACAGGGACAGCAAATCAATCAGCCCCAGCATTTT
few,TRBD1,TRBV18,TRBJ2-5,CASSPRQGAGETQYF,TGTGCCAGCTCACCACGTCAGGGGGCCGGGGAGACCCAGTACTTC
-,-,TRBV6-2/TRBV6-3,TRBJ1-5,CASSNGEDQPQHF,TGTGCCAGCAGTAACGGCGAGGATCAGCCCCAGCATTTT
-,-,TRBV4-1,TRBJ1-5,CASSQDGGYVDQPQHF,TGCGCCAGCAGCCAAGATGGGGGGTATGTCGATCAGCCCCAGCATTTT
-,TRBD2,TRBV28,TRBJ2-1,CASSLWVGGQGSGSSYNEQFF,TGTGCCAGCAGTTTATGGGTCGGCGGGCAGGGGAGCGGGAGCTCCTACAATGAGCAGTTCTTC